A selection of T cell receptor beta chains follows, all from one sample in a study of blood T cells in healthy people across ages. TCRdb redid the calling of the 5' RACE reads with MiXCR, one entry per CDR3 protein. The sample shows some 640,000 distinct CDR3 sequences, around 31% of them seen only once. The sample comprised blood. These TCRs come from a woman aged 80 or over in good health. CDR3s include the opening cysteine and the closing phenylalanine or tryptophan. Fields, in order: V gene, J gene, clone size, D gene, CDR3 DNA, CDR3 protein. A D gene is named only where the DNA matches it firmly. The size field is filled for only some rows; it gives once, few, many or a size class.

v_gene: TRBV7-2
j_gene: TRBJ2-1
abundance: .
d_gene: .
CDR3nt: TGTGCCAGCAGCCTAAATGTCCGAACCTACAATGAGCAGTTCTTT
CDR3aa: CASSLNVRTYNEQFF

v_gene: TRBV7-8
j_gene: TRBJ1-4
abundance: few
d_gene: .
CDR3nt: TGTGCCAGCAGCCGATACACGGGGGCAACTAATGAAAAACTGTTTTTT
CDR3aa: CASSRYTGATNEKLFF

v_gene: TRBV27
j_gene: TRBJ1-2
abundance: many
d_gene: .
CDR3nt: TGTGCCAGCAGTTCCCCGGGAGGGGCCAACTATGGCTACACCTTC
CDR3aa: CASSSPGGANYGYTF

v_gene: TRBV6-1
j_gene: TRBJ1-2
abundance: many
d_gene: .
CDR3nt: TGTGCCAGCAGTGACGGGGCGGGCCCCTATGGCTACACCTTC
CDR3aa: CASSDGAGPYGYTF

v_gene: TRBV7-9
j_gene: TRBJ2-3
abundance: many
d_gene: .
CDR3nt: TGTGCCAGCAGCACGGTGGGGGCGGCAGATACGCAGTATTTT
CDR3aa: CASSTVGAADTQYF

v_gene: TRBV28
j_gene: TRBJ1-6
abundance: .
d_gene: .
CDR3nt: TGTGCCAGCAGTCCAGGGGAGTGGAATTCACCCCCCCACTTT
CDR3aa: CASSPGEWNSPPHF

v_gene: TRBV9
j_gene: TRBJ2-5
abundance: many
d_gene: .
CDR3nt: TGTGCCAGCAGCGCTTCCCTCACCCTATACCAAGAGACCCAGTACTTC
CDR3aa: CASSASLTLYQETQYF

v_gene: TRBV20-1
j_gene: TRBJ2-1
abundance: many
d_gene: TRBD2
CDR3nt: TGCAGTGCTAGTAGGCTAGCGGGGGGGAGGGGGCAGTTCTTC
CDR3aa: CSASRLAGGRGQFF

v_gene: TRBV10-3
j_gene: TRBJ1-1
abundance: few
d_gene: TRBD1
CDR3nt: TGTGCCATCAGTTCCGGGACAGGCTCCGGCACTGAAGCTTTCTTT
CDR3aa: CAISSGTGSGTEAFF

v_gene: TRBV29-1
j_gene: TRBJ2-1
abundance: .
d_gene: .
CDR3nt: TGCAGCGTTGGTGCTCTTAATCACAATGAGCAGTTCTTC
CDR3aa: CSVGALNHNEQFF

v_gene: TRBV7-2
j_gene: TRBJ2-5
abundance: many
d_gene: .
CDR3nt: TGTGCCAGCAGCCGTCCAACATTTTCGACAGGCCAAGAGACCCAGTACTTC
CDR3aa: CASSRPTFSTGQETQYF

v_gene: TRBV21-1
j_gene: TRBJ2-7
abundance: .
d_gene: .
CDR3nt: TGTGCCAGCAGCGGACTTTGGACTAGCGGGAGTCCCCTTTACGAGCAGTACTTC
CDR3aa: CASSGLWTSGSPLYEQYF

v_gene: TRBV7-9
j_gene: TRBJ1-1
abundance: few
d_gene: TRBD1
CDR3nt: TGTGCCAGCAGCTTACCCCTTGGGACAGTGAACACTGAAGCTTTCTTT
CDR3aa: CASSLPLGTVNTEAFF

v_gene: TRBV2
j_gene: TRBJ1-5
abundance: few
d_gene: TRBD1
CDR3nt: TGTGCCAGCGTCGGGACAGGGGGAAATAGCAATCAGCCCCAGCATTTT
CDR3aa: CASVGTGGNSNQPQHF

v_gene: TRBV4-1
j_gene: TRBJ2-7
abundance: many
d_gene: TRBD2
CDR3nt: TGCGCCAGCAGCCAAATCGAGACTAGCGGCTCCTACGAGCAGTACTTC
CDR3aa: CASSQIETSGSYEQYF

v_gene: TRBV6-4
j_gene: TRBJ2-3
abundance: few
d_gene: .
CDR3nt: TGTGCCACCAGTGGGACATGGGGGCCAGGGACGCAGTATTTT
CDR3aa: CATSGTWGPGTQYF

v_gene: TRBV4-2
j_gene: TRBJ2-2
abundance: .
d_gene: TRBD2
CDR3nt: TGTGCCAGCCTAAGTAGAGCGGGGGAAAACACCGGGGAGCGGTTTTTT
CDR3aa: CASLSRAGENTGERFF

v_gene: TRBV28
j_gene: TRBJ2-3
abundance: .
d_gene: .
CDR3nt: TGTGCCAGCCGGATGAGGGGGGGGCGGGTCGATACGCAGTATTTT
CDR3aa: CASRMRGGRVDTQYF

v_gene: TRBV7-3
j_gene: TRBJ2-7
abundance: many
d_gene: .
CDR3nt: TGTGCCAGCAGCTTAACAGGGAGCAGATACGAGCAGTACTTC
CDR3aa: CASSLTGSRYEQYF

v_gene: TRBV10-3
j_gene: TRBJ2-7
abundance: many
d_gene: .
CDR3nt: TGTGCCATCAGCAACCCGTCCGGGCCAGCCTACGAGCAGTACTTC
CDR3aa: CAISNPSGPAYEQYF

v_gene: TRBV5-1
j_gene: TRBJ2-7
abundance: .
d_gene: TRBD2
CDR3nt: TGCGCCAGCAGCTTGGTTCCAGCGGGGGGCTCCTACGAGCAGTACTTC
CDR3aa: CASSLVPAGGSYEQYF

v_gene: TRBV14
j_gene: TRBJ2-7
abundance: .
d_gene: .
CDR3nt: TGTGCCAGCAGCCAATTGGCAAATACCTACGAGCAGTACTTC
CDR3aa: CASSQLANTYEQYF

v_gene: TRBV6-5
j_gene: TRBJ1-6
abundance: .
d_gene: TRBD1
CDR3nt: TGTGCCAGCAGACCACAGGGGGAGAATTCACCCCTCCACTTT
CDR3aa: CASRPQGENSPLHF

v_gene: TRBV7-9
j_gene: TRBJ1-1
abundance: few
d_gene: .
CDR3nt: TGTGCCAGCAGTCGATACGAGAACACTGAAGCTTTCTTT
CDR3aa: CASSRYENTEAFF

v_gene: TRBV9
j_gene: TRBJ2-4
abundance: many
d_gene: .
CDR3nt: TGTGCCAGCAGCGCTGACCTCAAAAACATTCAGTACTTC
CDR3aa: CASSADLKNIQYF

v_gene: TRBV6-1
j_gene: TRBJ2-7
abundance: many
d_gene: .
CDR3nt: TGTGCCACCAGGTCGACTACCTACGAGCAGTACTTC
CDR3aa: CATRSTTYEQYF

v_gene: TRBV6-2/TRBV6-3
j_gene: TRBJ1-1
abundance: .
d_gene: .
CDR3nt: TGTGCCAGCAGGCAGACAGGACGGGGCACTGAAGCTTTCTTT
CDR3aa: CASRQTGRGTEAFF

v_gene: TRBV2
j_gene: TRBJ2-3
abundance: many
d_gene: TRBD2
CDR3nt: TGTGCCAGCAGCGTCTCGACTAGCGGGGGCTCCAGGGATACGCAGTATTTT
CDR3aa: CASSVSTSGGSRDTQYF

v_gene: TRBV5-1
j_gene: TRBJ2-5
abundance: many
d_gene: TRBD2
CDR3nt: TGCGCCAGCAGCCTTAGCGGGGGGAACCAAGAGACCCAGTACTTC
CDR3aa: CASSLSGGNQETQYF

v_gene: TRBV7-9
j_gene: TRBJ1-6
abundance: many
d_gene: TRBD1
CDR3nt: TGTGCCAGCAGCTCTACGACAGGGAAGAGCACACCCCTCCACTTT
CDR3aa: CASSSTTGKSTPLHF

v_gene: TRBV30
j_gene: TRBJ1-5
abundance: .
d_gene: .
CDR3nt: TGTGCCTGGAGTGAAGGGCAGGGCAATCAGCCCCAGCATTTT
CDR3aa: CAWSEGQGNQPQHF

v_gene: TRBV20-1
j_gene: TRBJ2-5
abundance: many
d_gene: .
CDR3nt: TGCAGTGCTAGAGGGCCAAGTCTGGGGGGAGGAAAAGAGACCCAGTACTTC
CDR3aa: CSARGPSLGGGKETQYF

v_gene: TRBV15
j_gene: TRBJ1-2
abundance: .
d_gene: .
CDR3nt: TGTGCCACCAGCAGAGATTGGTCAGGGAGGCTCGAGGGTGGCTACACCTTC
CDR3aa: CATSRDWSGRLEGGYTF

v_gene: TRBV28
j_gene: TRBJ2-7
abundance: many
d_gene: TRBD1
CDR3nt: TGTGCCAGCAGACTGACAGGGTCGGCGTACGAGCAGTACTTC
CDR3aa: CASRLTGSAYEQYF

v_gene: TRBV19
j_gene: TRBJ2-7
abundance: many
d_gene: .
CDR3nt: TGTGCCAGTAGTGTATCAACGTCCTACGAGCAGTACTTC
CDR3aa: CASSVSTSYEQYF

v_gene: TRBV11-2
j_gene: TRBJ2-1
abundance: many
d_gene: .
CDR3nt: TGTGCCAGCACCCTTAGGTTCTCTGAGCAGTTCTTC
CDR3aa: CASTLRFSEQFF

v_gene: TRBV11-2
j_gene: TRBJ1-3
abundance: few
d_gene: .
CDR3nt: TGTGCCAGCAGCCTAACAGGGTCCCTTGGAAACACCATATATTTT
CDR3aa: CASSLTGSLGNTIYF

v_gene: TRBV2
j_gene: TRBJ2-5
abundance: many
d_gene: .
CDR3nt: TGTGCCAGCAGCGGAGTGCAGGGAAGCCAAGAGACCCAGTACTTC
CDR3aa: CASSGVQGSQETQYF

v_gene: TRBV5-5
j_gene: TRBJ1-2
abundance: .
d_gene: .
CDR3nt: TGTGCCAGCTCATTGGGGTACGGGGCCGGGGGCGGCTACACCTTC
CDR3aa: CASSLGYGAGGGYTF

v_gene: TRBV7-8
j_gene: TRBJ2-3
abundance: .
d_gene: .
CDR3nt: TGTGCCAGCGGTGGGGCAGATACGCAGTATTTT
CDR3aa: CASGGADTQYF

v_gene: TRBV4-3
j_gene: TRBJ2-1
abundance: once
d_gene: TRBD2
CDR3nt: TGCGCCAGCAGCCAAGATTTTCACCGGAGACTAGCGGGGGGCCAACAGTTCTTC
CDR3aa: CASSQDFHRRLAGGQQFF

v_gene: TRBV10-3
j_gene: TRBJ1-2
abundance: many
d_gene: TRBD1
CDR3nt: TGTGCCATCAGTGATTCCCGGACAGGGGAAAAAGCTAACTATGGCTACACCTTC
CDR3aa: CAISDSRTGEKANYGYTF

v_gene: TRBV2
j_gene: TRBJ2-2
abundance: .
d_gene: .
CDR3nt: TGTGCCAGCAGTGAAGTAGGAATCACCGGGGAGCTGTTTTTT
CDR3aa: CASSEVGITGELFF

v_gene: TRBV3-1
j_gene: TRBJ2-3
abundance: .
d_gene: TRBD1
CDR3nt: TGTGCCAGCAGCCAAGATACAGGGGGCCCAAGCACAGATACGCAGTATTTT
CDR3aa: CASSQDTGGPSTDTQYF

v_gene: TRBV7-2
j_gene: TRBJ2-3
abundance: many
d_gene: .
CDR3nt: TGTGCCAGCAGCCCTGGGGGGGGGCCATTCACAGATACGCAGTATTTT
CDR3aa: CASSPGGGPFTDTQYF

v_gene: TRBV6-2/TRBV6-3
j_gene: TRBJ2-7
abundance: many
d_gene: .
CDR3nt: TGTGCCAGCAGGGGTCAGACGGGGGAGCAGTACTTC
CDR3aa: CASRGQTGEQYF

v_gene: TRBV20-1
j_gene: TRBJ2-5
abundance: many
d_gene: TRBD2
CDR3nt: TGCAGTGTTAGCGTTCTAGCGGGGCAAGAGACCCAGTACTTC
CDR3aa: CSVSVLAGQETQYF

v_gene: TRBV5-5
j_gene: TRBJ1-4
abundance: few
d_gene: .
CDR3nt: TGTGCCAGCAGTCGAACACGGACGGTTTATAATGAAAAACTGTTTTTT
CDR3aa: CASSRTRTVYNEKLFF

v_gene: TRBV3-1
j_gene: TRBJ2-5
abundance: .
d_gene: TRBD1
CDR3nt: TGTGCCAGCAGCCAACAGGGGGTGGTGGGGGAGCAGTACTTC
CDR3aa: CASSQQGVVGEQYF